This T cell receptor beta chain is from a study of T cells in Graves' hyperthyroidism and ophthalmopathy. Whole-study context: Peripheral blood was collected at initial diagnosis, before any treatment.

Using RNA transcripts as the source, TCR beta CDR3 regions were amplified. RT-PCR in the first round (using the HTBI primer set) targeted the TCR CDR3. TCRdb called the multiplex PCR reads again in MiXCR, with one record for every CDR3 protein. This sample has hundreds of thousands of distinct CDR3 sequences, with 14% found just once. About this clonotype itself: Antigen: not known.

Per germline, CDR1 LNHDA and CDR2 SQIVND (reference sequence). This CDR3 contains 12 residues. V trimming: 6 bases; J trimming: 11 bases; junction bases outside the gene matches: 6. The study's findings and limits: Ophthalmopathy prediction by the model preceded onset by a median approximately six months.

The chain links TRBV19 to TRBJ1-3; 8 bases line up with TRBD1. This receptor was taken from a woman aged 18-29 years with Graves' hyperthyroidism. The sequencing input was blood. CDR3 protein: CASSLGGQAIYF. CDR3 nucleotides: TGTGCCAGTAGCCTCGGGGGACAGGCCATATATTTT. The complete variable domain, with remaining parts taken from reference TRBV19 and TRBJ1-3, reads DGGITQSPKYLFRKEGQNVTLSCEQNLNHDAMYWYRQDPGQGLRLIYYSQIVNDFQKGDIAEGYSVSREKKESFPLTVTSAQKNPTAFYLCASSLGGQAIYFGEGSWLTVV.